Below are 17 T cell receptor beta chains sequenced from a single sample in a study of T-cell memory formation after mild COVID-19. TCRdb re-derived calls from the 5' RACE reads in MiXCR, one entry per CDR3 protein. This sample yields hundreds of thousands of distinct CDR3 sequences, of which less than 25% are seen a single time; approximately 8.4% belongs to the top ten. Source material: PBMCs or a T cell subset sorted from them (not recorded which). These receptors came from an adult woman who had mild COVID-19 (a few samples of this study predate the infection). Cell type and time point are not known.

This chain links TRBV7-2 with TRBJ1-4; TRBD1 agrees at 12 bases. CDR1 and CDR2 (germline): SGHTA, FQGNSA. The junction had 10 bases not matched to a gene; V was cut back by 4 bases and J by 10 bases. This CDR3 is built from 16 residues. Here the CDR3 reads CASSSRPGTGGAKLFF. The CDR3 region has the DNA TGTGCCAGCAGCTCCAGACCCGGGACAGGGGGCGCAAAACTGTTTTTT.

In this sample, this clonotype turned up a few times. This sequence joins TRBV6-5 and TRBJ2-4; 15 bases agree with TRBD2. The CDR3 length is 16 residues. Germline values: CDR1 MNHEY, CDR2 SVGAGI. The V gene end was trimmed by 5 bases and the J gene end by 6 bases; junction bases not matched to a gene: 5. The CDR3 DNA is TGTGCCAGCAGTGGACTAGCGGGAGGGCCGGGAAACATTCAGTACTTC. As protein: CASSGLAGGPGNIQYF.

This chain uses TRBV15 with TRBJ2-7; no reliable D call. Germline CDR1 and CDR2: LNHNV and YYDKDF (reference sequence). This CDR3 is built from 15 residues. V lost 0 bases and J 2 bases, leaving 11 bases between the germline ends. CDR3 bases: TGTGCCACCAGCAGAGATCTTGGCTATACCTACGAGCAGTACTTC. It yields the protein CATSRDLGYTYEQYF.

This clonotype was observed many times. The V and J genes are TRBV7-9 and TRBJ1-1, with unresolved D. Trimming shortened V by 6 bases and J by 1 base, and 6 bases separated the two germline ends. In germline, CDR1 is SEHNR, CDR2 FQNEAQ (reference sequence). The CDR3 spans 12 residues. The CDR3 is CASRQGNTEAFF. The CDR3 DNA sequence: TGTGCCAGCAGACAAGGGAACACTGAAGCTTTCTTT.

This clonotype was recorded many times. This chain uses TRBV2 with TRBJ2-1, with 10 bases aligning to TRBD2. The junction had 7 bases not matched to a gene; V was cut back by 1 base and J by 7 bases. CDR3 length: 16 amino acids. Germline CDR1 and CDR2: SNHLY and FYNNEI. CDR3 residues: CASSEDRAGGRNEQFF. As DNA, the CDR3 is TGTGCCAGCAGTGAAGACCGAGCGGGGGGGCGAAATGAGCAGTTCTTC.

Written as DNA, the CDR3 is TGTGCCAGCAGTTTTTATCGTGGCGGGGAGAAGCTGTTTTTT. It yields the protein CASSFYRGGEKLFF. The chain has TRBV28 and TRBJ2-2, with D possibly TRBD2 on 6 matching bases. V was trimmed by 3 bases and J by 12 bases, leaving 17 bases between them. Germline loops: CDR1 MDHEN, CDR2 SYDVKM. The CDR3 contains 14 residues.

This sequence joins TRBV29-1 and TRBJ2-3, with 8 bases that match TRBD1. This CDR3 spans 12 amino acids. The germline V gene has CDR1 SQVTM and CDR2 ANQGSEA. The V gene end was trimmed by 7 bases and the J gene end by 6 bases; junction bases not matched to a gene: 6. The CDR3 loop is CSAEQGDDTQYF. The CDR3 DNA is TGCAGCGCCGAACAGGGGGATGATACGCAGTATTTT.

The rearrangement uses TRBV11-2 and TRBJ1-4; no clear D gene. The germline V gene encodes CDR1 SGHAT and CDR2 FQNNGV. This CDR3 has 15 amino acids. The ends were cut back, 2 bases at V and 5 bases at J, with 12 bases in the middle. CDR3 bases: TGTGCCAGCAGCTTATCGGGGAGGGCGAATGAAAAACTGTTTTTT. Encoded protein: CASSLSGRANEKLFF. The whole variable domain, remainder taken from reference TRBV11-2 and TRBJ1-4, is EAGVAQSPRYKIIEKRQSVAFWCNPISGHATLYWYQQILGQGPKLLIQFQNNGVVDDSQLPKDRFSAERLKGVDSTLKIQPAKLEDSAVYLCASSLSGRANEKLFFGSGTQLSVL.

This clonotype was seen more than once but under ten times. The V gene is TRBV6-2 or TRBV6-3, the J gene TRBJ1-5, with 7 bases matching TRBD1. CDR1 is MNHEY, CDR2 SVGEGT, per germline. Trimming took 2 bases from V and 7 from J; bases not matched to a gene: 17. The CDR3 is made up of 18 amino acids. This chain's CDR3 is CASSYVSGTALAGQPQHF. CDR3 DNA: TGTGCCAGCAGTTACGTAAGTGGGACAGCTTTAGCGGGGCAGCCCCAGCATTTT.

V and J are TRBV27 and TRBJ2-2; no reliable D call. From germline, CDR1 is MNHEY and CDR2 SMNVEV (reference sequence). With 8 bases removed from V and 5 bases from J, the gap between germline ends came to 9 bases. The CDR3 covers 12 residues. The CDR3, as DNA: TGTGCCAGCTCGACTTTAACCGGGGAGCTGTTTTTT. The encoded protein is CASSTLTGELFF.

CDR3 nucleotides: TGCAGCGTTCCTAGGGGCACTGAAGCTTTCTTT. It translates to CSVPRGTEAFF. This chain connects TRBV29-1 to TRBJ1-1; weak D call: TRBD1 (5 bases). Germline CDR1 is SQVTM and CDR2 is ANQGSEA. V was clipped by 5 bases and J by 4 bases, with 8 bases between them. The CDR3 is made up of 11 amino acids.

This sequence joins TRBV6-6 and TRBJ2-3; D uncertain. Trimming removed 7 bases from V and 0 bases from J, with 8 bases in between. Germline lookup yields CDR1 MNHNY and CDR2 SVGAGI (reference sequence). This CDR3 contains 13 residues. The CDR3 bases are TGTGCCAGCAAAGCTACTAGCACAGATACGCAGTATTTT. Translated, it gives CASKATSTDTQYF.

The sample holds a few counts of this clonotype. This rearrangement joins TRBV15 to TRBJ1-3; TRBD1 matches at 9 bases. Trimming removed 3 bases from V and 0 bases from J; junction bases left unmatched: 0. Germline assignment: CDR1 LNHNV and CDR2 YYDKDF (reference sequence). This CDR3 comprises 15 residues. The CDR3 sequence is CATSRDRGSGNTIYF. The CDR3 bases are TGTGCCACCAGCAGGGACAGGGGCTCTGGAAACACCATATATTTT.

The chain carries TRBV12-3 or TRBV12-4 and TRBJ1-5, with D maybe TRBD1 (5 bases). Trimming left V 6 bases short and J 6 bases short, with 15 bases between. This CDR3 is built from 14 residues. As DNA, the CDR3 is TGTGCCAGCAGGAATCGGACTGGGGGTCAGCCCCAGCATTTT. Its protein is CASRNRTGGQPQHF.

This clonotype was seen a few times. The chain couples TRBV6-2 or TRBV6-3 to TRBJ2-7; D remains unclear. Germline V gene lookup returns CDR1 MNHEY and CDR2 SVGEGT. The CDR3 has 17 amino acids. V shed 5 bases and J shed 0 bases, with 20 bases lying between them. As DNA, the CDR3 is TGTGCCAGCAGTCCCCTCTTAATGGGCCGGAGCTCCTACGAGCAGTACTTC. Residues: CASSPLLMGRSSYEQYF.

This clonotype has a handful of counts. The CDR3 region has the DNA TGTGCCAGCAGCCCTCGGGACAGGGGGCACAATGAGCAGTTCTTC. Translated, it gives CASSPRDRGHNEQFF. The rearrangement links TRBV3-1 to TRBJ2-1; 12 bases are shared with TRBD1. V dropped 4 bases and J dropped 5; count of bases not matched to a gene: 3. From germline, CDR1 is LGHDT and CDR2 YNNKEL (reference sequence). The CDR3 runs to 15 residues.

The chain joins TRBV7-9 to TRBJ2-1; TRBD1 might be the D (5 bases). The CDR3 has 14 amino acids. Germline V gives CDR1 SEHNR, CDR2 FQNEAQ (reference sequence). V lost 3 bases and J lost 5, with 11 bases in between. In DNA form, the CDR3 reads TGTGCCAGCAGCTTTCTTGGACACCACAATGAGCAGTTCTTC. The encoded protein is CASSFLGHHNEQFF. Drawing the rest from reference TRBV7-9 and TRBJ2-1, the complete variable domain is DTGVSQNPRHKITKRGQNVTFRCDPISEHNRLYWYRQTLGQGPEFLTYFQNEAQLEKSRLLSDRFSAERPKGSFSTLEIQRTEQGDSAMYLCASSFLGHHNEQFFGPGTRLTVL.